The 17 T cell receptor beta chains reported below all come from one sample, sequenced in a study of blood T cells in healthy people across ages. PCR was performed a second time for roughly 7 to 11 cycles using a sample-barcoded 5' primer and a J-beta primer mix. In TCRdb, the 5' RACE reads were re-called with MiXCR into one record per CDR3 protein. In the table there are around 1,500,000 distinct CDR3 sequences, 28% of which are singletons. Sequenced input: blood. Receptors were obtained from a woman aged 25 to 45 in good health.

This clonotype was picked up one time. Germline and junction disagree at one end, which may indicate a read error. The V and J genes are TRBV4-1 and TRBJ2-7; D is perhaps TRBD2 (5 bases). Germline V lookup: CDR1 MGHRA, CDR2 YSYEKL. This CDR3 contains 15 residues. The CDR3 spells CASGQTDGVSYEQYF. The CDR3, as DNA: TGCGCCAGCGGCCAAACAGACGGGGTCTCCTACGAGCAGTACTTC.

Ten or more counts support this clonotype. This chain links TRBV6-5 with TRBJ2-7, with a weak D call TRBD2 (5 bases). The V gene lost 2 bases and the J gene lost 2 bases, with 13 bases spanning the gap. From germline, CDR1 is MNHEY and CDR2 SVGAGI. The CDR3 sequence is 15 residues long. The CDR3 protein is CASSYRSGSPYEQYF. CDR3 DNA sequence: TGTGCCAGCAGTTACCGTAGTGGGAGCCCCTACGAGCAGTACTTC.

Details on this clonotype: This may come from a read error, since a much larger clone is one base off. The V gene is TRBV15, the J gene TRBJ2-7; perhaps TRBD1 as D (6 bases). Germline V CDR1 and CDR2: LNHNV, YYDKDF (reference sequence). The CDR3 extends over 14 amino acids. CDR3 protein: CTTSSSGTTYEQYF. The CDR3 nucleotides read TGTACCACCAGCAGTTCCGGGACAACCTACGAGCAGTACTTC.

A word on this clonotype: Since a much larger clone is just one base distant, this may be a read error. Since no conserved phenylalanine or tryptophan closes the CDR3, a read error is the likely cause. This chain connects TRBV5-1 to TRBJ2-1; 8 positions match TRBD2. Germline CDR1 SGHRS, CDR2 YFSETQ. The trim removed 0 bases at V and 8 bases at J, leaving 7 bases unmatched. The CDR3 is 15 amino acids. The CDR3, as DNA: TGCGCCAGCAGCTTGGCCGGGAGGGCCGAGTATGAGCAGTTCCTC. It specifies CASSLAGRAEYEQFL.

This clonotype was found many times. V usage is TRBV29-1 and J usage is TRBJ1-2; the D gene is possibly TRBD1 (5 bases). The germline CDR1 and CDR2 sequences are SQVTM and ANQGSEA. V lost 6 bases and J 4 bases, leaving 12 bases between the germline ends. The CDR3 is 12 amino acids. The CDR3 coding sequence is TGCAGCGTGGGGTGGGACCGCTATGGCTACACCTTC. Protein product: CSVGWDRYGYTF. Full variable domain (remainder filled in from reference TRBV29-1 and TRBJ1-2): SAVISQKPSRDICQRGTSLTIQCQVDSQVTMMFWYRQQPGQSLTLIATANQGSEATYESGFVIDKFPISRPNLTFSTLTVSNMSPEDSSIYLCSVGWDRYGYTFGSGTRLTVV.

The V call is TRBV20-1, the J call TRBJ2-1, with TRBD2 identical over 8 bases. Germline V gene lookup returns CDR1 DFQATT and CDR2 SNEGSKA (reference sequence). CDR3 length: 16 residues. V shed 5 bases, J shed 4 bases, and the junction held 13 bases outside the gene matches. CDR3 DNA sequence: TGCAGTGCTCCCCACCAGATCGGGGGGGAATACAATGAGCAGTTCTTC. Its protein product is CSAPHQIGGEYNEQFF.

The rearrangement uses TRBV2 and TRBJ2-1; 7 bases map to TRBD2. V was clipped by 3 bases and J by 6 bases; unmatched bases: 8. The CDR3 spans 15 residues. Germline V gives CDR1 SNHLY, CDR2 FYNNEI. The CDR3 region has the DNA TGTGCCAGCAGTGAGGTGTATACGGGGGGCAATGAGCAGTTCTTC. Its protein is CASSEVYTGGNEQFF.

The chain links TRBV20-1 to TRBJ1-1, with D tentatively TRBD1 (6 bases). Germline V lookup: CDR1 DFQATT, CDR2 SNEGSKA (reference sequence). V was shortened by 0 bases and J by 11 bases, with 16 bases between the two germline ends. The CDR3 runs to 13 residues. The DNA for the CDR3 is TGCAGTGCTAGAGATCAGGGGTACCCCTGGGCTTTCTTT. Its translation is CSARDQGYPWAFF.

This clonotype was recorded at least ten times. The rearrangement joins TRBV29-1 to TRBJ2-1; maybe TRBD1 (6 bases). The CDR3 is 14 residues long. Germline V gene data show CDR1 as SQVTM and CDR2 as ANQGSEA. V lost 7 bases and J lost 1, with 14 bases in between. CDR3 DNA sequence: TGCAGCGGCGCCCTAGACAGGTCCTACAATGAGCAGTTCTTC. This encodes CSGALDRSYNEQFF.

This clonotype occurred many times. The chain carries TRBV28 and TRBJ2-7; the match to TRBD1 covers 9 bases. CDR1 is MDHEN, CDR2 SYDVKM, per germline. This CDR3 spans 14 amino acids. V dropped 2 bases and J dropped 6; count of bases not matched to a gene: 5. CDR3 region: CASSLGQGNSEQYF. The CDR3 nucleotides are TGTGCCAGCAGTTTAGGACAGGGGAATAGCGAGCAGTACTTC.

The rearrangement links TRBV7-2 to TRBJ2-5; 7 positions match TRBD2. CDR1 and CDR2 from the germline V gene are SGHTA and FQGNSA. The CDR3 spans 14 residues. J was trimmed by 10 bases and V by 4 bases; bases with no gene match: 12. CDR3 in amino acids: CASSSGLDRRGQYF. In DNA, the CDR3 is TGTGCCAGCAGCTCCGGACTAGACCGAAGGGGCCAGTACTTC. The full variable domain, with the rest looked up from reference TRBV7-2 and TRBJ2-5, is GAGVSQSPSNKVTEKGKDVELRCDPISGHTALYWYRQSLGQGLEFLIYFQGNSAPDKSGLPSDRFSAERTGGSVSTLTIQRTQQEDSAVYLCASSSGLDRRGQYFGPGTRLLVL.

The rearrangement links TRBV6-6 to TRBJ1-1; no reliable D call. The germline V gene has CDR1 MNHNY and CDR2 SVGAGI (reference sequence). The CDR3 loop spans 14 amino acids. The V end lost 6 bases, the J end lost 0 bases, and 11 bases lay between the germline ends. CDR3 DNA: TGTGCCAGCAGAACCCTTGGGGTGAACACTGAAGCTTTCTTT. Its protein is CASRTLGVNTEAFF.

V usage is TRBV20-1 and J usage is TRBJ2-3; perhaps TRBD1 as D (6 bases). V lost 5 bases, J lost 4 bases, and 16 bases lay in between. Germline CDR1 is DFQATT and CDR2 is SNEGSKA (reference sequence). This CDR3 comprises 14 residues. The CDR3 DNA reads TGCAGTGCTTGTCCCCCCAGGGGCTCAGATACGCAGTATTTT. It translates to CSACPPRGSDTQYF.

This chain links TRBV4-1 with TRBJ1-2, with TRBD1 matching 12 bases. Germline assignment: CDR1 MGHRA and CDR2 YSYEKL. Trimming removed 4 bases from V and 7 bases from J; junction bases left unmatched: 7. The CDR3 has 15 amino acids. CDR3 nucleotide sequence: TGCGCCAGCAGCCCGAGGGGACAGGGGGCTTTTGGCTACACCTTC. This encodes CASSPRGQGAFGYTF.

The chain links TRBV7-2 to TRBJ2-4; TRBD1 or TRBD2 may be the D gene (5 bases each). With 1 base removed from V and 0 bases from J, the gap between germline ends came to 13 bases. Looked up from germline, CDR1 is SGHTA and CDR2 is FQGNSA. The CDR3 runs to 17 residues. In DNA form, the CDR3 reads TGTGCCAGCAGCTTAGTAGGGGACCAGCTAGCCAAAAACATTCAGTACTTC. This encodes CASSLVGDQLAKNIQYF.

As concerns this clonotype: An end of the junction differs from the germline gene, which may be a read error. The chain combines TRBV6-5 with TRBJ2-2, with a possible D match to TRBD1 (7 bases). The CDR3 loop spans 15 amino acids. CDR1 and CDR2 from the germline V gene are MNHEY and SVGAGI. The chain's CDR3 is CASSYGSGGTGELFF. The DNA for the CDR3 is TGTGCCAGCAGTTACGGGTCAGGGGGGACCGGGGAGTTGTTTTTT.

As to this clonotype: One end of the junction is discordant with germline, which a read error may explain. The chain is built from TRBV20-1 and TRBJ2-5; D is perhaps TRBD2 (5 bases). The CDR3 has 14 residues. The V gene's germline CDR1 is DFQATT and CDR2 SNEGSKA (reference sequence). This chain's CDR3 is CSARPVLFGETRYF. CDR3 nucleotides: TGCAGTGCTAGACCCGTTCTGTTTGGGGAGACCCGGTACTTC.